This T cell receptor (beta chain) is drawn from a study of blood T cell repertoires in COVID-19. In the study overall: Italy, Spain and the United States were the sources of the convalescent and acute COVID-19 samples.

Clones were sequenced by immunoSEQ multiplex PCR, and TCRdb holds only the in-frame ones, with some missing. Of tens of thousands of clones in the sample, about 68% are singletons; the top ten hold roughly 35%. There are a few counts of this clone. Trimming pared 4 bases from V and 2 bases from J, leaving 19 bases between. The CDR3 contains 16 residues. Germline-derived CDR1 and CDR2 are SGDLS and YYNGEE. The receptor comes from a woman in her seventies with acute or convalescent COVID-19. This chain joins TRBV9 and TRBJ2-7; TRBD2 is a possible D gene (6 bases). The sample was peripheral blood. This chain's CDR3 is CASSPSWRAAAYEQYF. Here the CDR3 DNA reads TGTGCCAGCAGCCCCAGCTGGAGGGCCGCAGCCTACGAGCAGTACTTC.